These 15 T cell receptor beta chains originate from one sample sequenced in a study of T cells in Graves' hyperthyroidism and ophthalmopathy. RNA transcripts were the template for amplifying TCR beta CDR3 regions. TCR CDR3 regions were first amplified by RT-PCR with HTBI primers. TCRdb re-called the multiplex PCR reads through MiXCR, storing one row per CDR3 protein. Of about 300,000 distinct CDR3 sequences listed, less than 20% are singletons. Sequencing was performed on blood. The receptors stem from a man over 45 with Graves' ophthalmopathy.

The chain links TRBV2 to TRBJ1-5, with D perhaps matching TRBD1 (6 bases). The germline V gene encodes CDR1 SNHLY and CDR2 FYNNEI. Trimming shortened V by 11 bases and J by 5 bases, and 22 bases separated the two germline ends. The CDR3 spans 15 residues. The CDR3 nucleotides read TGTGCCGGCACCTACAGGGACATGGGCGATCAGCCCCAGCATTTT. Translating gives CAGTYRDMGDQPQHF.

This clonotype was counted between two and nine times. V is TRBV24-1 and J is TRBJ1-5; D gene unclear. Germline CDR1 KGHDR, CDR2 SFDVKD. V gave up 5 bases and J gave up 4 bases, with 5 bases separating them. The CDR3 spans 12 residues. For the CDR3, the DNA is TGTGCCACCAGTGGCCCAAATCAGCCCCAGCATTTT. Its translation: CATSGPNQPQHF.

This clonotype was detected only a few times. CDR3 DNA: TGTGCCAGCAGTCCCGAGCCAGCGGGAGGACTCGAGCAGTACTTC. Its translation: CASSPEPAGGLEQYF. J is TRBJ2-7 and V is TRBV6-4; TRBD2 agrees at 9 bases. V gave up 5 bases and J gave up 6 bases; unmatched junction bases: 11. CDR1 is MRHNA, CDR2 SNTAGT, per germline. The CDR3 runs 15 residues.

This clonotype came up a few times. The V call is TRBV28, the J call TRBJ1-3; D unresolved. The CDR3 extends over 13 amino acids. V was shortened by 7 bases and J by 2 bases, with 9 bases between the two germline ends. CDR1 MDHEN and CDR2 SYDVKM come from the germline V gene. The CDR3 DNA is TGTGCCAGCATCGAGGGAACTGGAAACACCATATATTTT. This codes for CASIEGTGNTIYF.

This clonotype has more than one count but fewer than ten. The genes are TRBV18 and TRBJ1-2; TRBD1 agrees at 7 bases. Germline V lookup: CDR1 KGHSH, CDR2 LQKENI. Trimming removed 1 base from V and 11 bases from J; junction bases left unmatched: 4. The CDR3 sequence is 12 residues long. In DNA, the CDR3 is TGTGCCAGCTCACCACGACAGGGTACTTACACCTTC. Translation gives CASSPRQGTYTF.

The chain recombines TRBV4-2 with TRBJ2-1; TRBD2 matches 9 bases. Looked up from germline, CDR1 is LGHNA and CDR2 is YNFKEQ. The J segment lost 6 bases and the V segment lost 1 base, leaving 4 bases of the junction unmatched. This CDR3 comprises 15 residues. CDR3: CASSQAAGGSNEQFF. The CDR3 DNA reads as TGTGCCAGCAGCCAAGCGGCGGGAGGGTCCAATGAGCAGTTCTTC.

This clonotype was seen just once. V usage is TRBV9 and J usage is TRBJ2-3, with D unclear. Trimming cost V 0 bases and J 6 bases, with 20 bases left between them. The CDR3 extends over 17 amino acids. Germline V lookup: CDR1 SGDLS, CDR2 YYNGEE. The CDR3 DNA follows: TGTGCCAGCAGCGTAGCCGGAAGTCCTTCCCGTACGGATACGCAGTATTTT. Residues: CASSVAGSPSRTDTQYF. Full variable domain (outside the CDR3, taken from reference TRBV9 and TRBJ2-3): DSGVTQTPKHLITATGQRVTLRCSPRSGDLSVYWYQQSLDQGLQFLIQYYNGEERAKGNILERFSAQQFPDLHSELNLSSLELGDSALYFCASSVAGSPSRTDTQYFGPGTRLTVL.

The table lists this clonotype with a few counts. The V and J genes are TRBV30 and TRBJ1-5, with D tentatively TRBD1 (6 bases). This CDR3 region has 12 residues. Germline CDR1 reads GTSNPN; CDR2 reads SVGIG (reference sequence). Trimming cost V 1 base and J 7 bases, with 8 bases left between them. This chain's CDR3 is CAWSERGQPQHF. CDR3 nucleotides: TGTGCCTGGAGTGAGAGGGGGCAGCCCCAGCATTTT.

This chain links TRBV6-1 with TRBJ1-6, with D possibly matching TRBD1 (5 bases). Germline V gene sequence: CDR1 MNHNS, CDR2 SASEGT. The CDR3 loop spans 17 amino acids. Trimming removed 5 bases at V and 9 bases at J, with 23 bases between. This CDR3 reads CASSPASGGSRASPLHF. CDR3 nucleotide sequence: TGTGCCAGCAGTCCTGCTTCCGGGGGAAGTAGGGCTTCACCCCTCCACTTT.

This clonotype has just a few counts. The rearrangement uses TRBV29-1 and TRBJ2-1; 13 bases are shared with TRBD2. CDR1 and CDR2 (germline): SQVTM, ANQGSEA. V shed 6 bases and J 10 bases; nucleotides not matched to a gene: 6. This CDR3 has 13 amino acids. CDR3 amino acids: CSVGTSGIFEQFF. The CDR3, as DNA: TGCAGCGTGGGGACTAGCGGGATCTTCGAGCAGTTCTTC.

The sample holds many counts of this clonotype. The chain couples TRBV2 to TRBJ1-6, with D uncertain. This CDR3 region has 13 residues. The V end lost 8 bases, the J end lost 8 bases, and 13 bases lay between the germline ends. Germline loops: CDR1 SNHLY, CDR2 FYNNEI. CDR3 loop: CASVSEFDSPLHF. DNA of the CDR3: TGTGCCAGCGTTTCGGAGTTTGATTCACCCCTCCACTTT.

The table lists this clonotype with many counts. V and J are TRBV24-1 and TRBJ2-1; no definite D call. Germline CDR1 is KGHDR and CDR2 is SFDVKD. This CDR3 is 18 amino acids long. V was clipped by 6 bases and J by 1 base, with 21 bases between them. The CDR3 sequence is CATSSIFNSENSYNEQFF. DNA of the CDR3: TGTGCCACCAGTTCGATCTTCAACTCGGAGAATTCCTACAATGAGCAGTTCTTC.

This clonotype has a count of ten or more. This sequence joins TRBV7-9 and TRBJ2-7; TRBD1 aligns across 7 bases. With V trimmed by 1 base and J by 6 bases, 6 bases remained unmatched. The germline V gene encodes CDR1 SEHNR and CDR2 FQNEAQ (reference sequence). The CDR3 is made up of 14 amino acids. The CDR3 sequence is CASSLVTGAFEQYF. The DNA for the CDR3 is TGTGCCAGCAGCTTAGTTACAGGGGCCTTCGAGCAGTACTTC.

This clonotype was detected a few times. The chain couples TRBV2 to TRBJ1-5, with D uncertain. Trimming removed 3 bases from V and 7 bases from J, with 10 bases in between. Germline assignment: CDR1 SNHLY and CDR2 FYNNEI. The CDR3 covers 13 residues. This chain's CDR3 is CASSEGIWQPQHF. DNA for the CDR3: TGTGCCAGCAGTGAGGGGATATGGCAGCCCCAGCATTTT.

The genes are TRBV4-1 and TRBJ2-7; D perhaps matches TRBD2 (6 bases). With 3 bases removed from V and 6 bases from J, the gap between germline ends came to 24 bases. The CDR3 is 17 residues long. The V gene's germline CDR1 is MGHRA and CDR2 YSYEKL. This CDR3 reads CASSHPTGVGNVLEQYF. The CDR3 region has the DNA TGCGCCAGCAGCCACCCAACGGGAGTAGGTAATGTGCTCGAGCAGTACTTC.